The sequence of this T cell receptor beta chain was determined in a study of T cell repertoires and HLA-DP antigens. Study context: Transduced HeLa cells presented HLA-DP to CD4+ T cells.

As for this clone: Its antigen is unidentified.

This CDR3 is 15 amino acids long. V dropped 5 bases and J dropped 0 bases, with 11 bases sitting between them. Germline lookup yields CDR1 LGHNA and CDR2 YSLEER. Here immunoSEQ multiplex PCR was the method, and the copy in TCRdb shows in-frame clones only, minus some. This table holds 65,000 to 90,000 clones, just under 80% found once. V usage is TRBV4-3 and J usage is TRBJ2-1; a possible D gene is TRBD2 (5 bases). Sequenced input: CD4+ T cells from PBMCs. This sequence was found in a man aged 60-69 years in good health and CMV-seronegative. The CDR3 bases are TGCGCCAGCAGCGAGCGGAAGAGCTCCTACAATGAGCAGTTCTTC. Its protein product is CASSERKSSYNEQFF.